This TCR beta chain was observed in a study of T cells in Graves' hyperthyroidism and ophthalmopathy (dated by TCRdb to the late 2010s). For the wider study: Peripheral blood samples were taken at initial diagnosis, before any treatment was given. To identify TCR V-J signatures that set the groups apart, the researchers used a discovery cohort of 95 to 100 patients, made up of about 44 with Graves' ophthalmopathy and about 55 with stable Graves' hyperthyroidism. Prospective prediction of ophthalmopathy was tested in an independent validation cohort consisting of about 20 hyperthyroidism patients and around 16 patients who later progressed to ophthalmopathy. For training and testing, the 95 to 100 patients in the discovery cohort were randomly divided in a 7:3 ratio. The study also compared thyroid tissue and blood T-cell repertoires from five or six Graves' hyperthyroidism patients. After sampling, hyperthyroidism patients received methimazole starting at 30 mg daily, and ophthalmopathy patients received high-dose intravenous methylprednisolone. The paper describes TCR Vbeta CDR3 sequencing of more than 120 peripheral blood samples, made up of roughly 45 ophthalmopathy patients, more than 70 hyperthyroidism patients and 17 progressor patients.

Amplification of TCR beta CDR3 regions was carried out from RNA transcripts. For the first round of RT-PCR on the TCR CDR3, the HTBI primer set was used together with the Qiagen OneStep RT-PCR kit. Libraries were constructed in a second round of multiplex PCR, after which size selection and purification were performed. Paired-end sequencing of the libraries was performed with 100 bp reads on an Illumina HiSeq2000. The original methods were these. Raw data were processed with SOAPnuke, discarding reads with adapters, uncalled bases, mean Phred below 15, or no exact constant-primer or identifier match. COPE v1.2.5 was used to merge high-quality paired reads, and clonotypes were defined as unique nucleotide sequences. MiTCR v1.1 was used to align clonotypes to the IMGT TRBV, TRBD and TRBJ reference segments. The analysis included only V-J combinations with a frequency above 0.0001, which together covered 99.2% of the repertoires. A TCS score was defined as the ratio of F50 (clonal expansion) to E x V (chaos), with BLOSUM62-based TCRdist applied between CDR3 peptides within each V-J. Welch's t-statistics and random forest reduced around 550 V-J features to 13, which were used in a naive Bayes classifier (R e1071). TCRdb applied fastp at Q25 and MiXCR to the public reads, then kept only in-frame beta chains. Records with the same CDR3 protein are collapsed into one entry carrying the most frequent genes and DNA. Clone size and V and J calls follow TCRdb, not the original study. The sample data list approximately 510,000 distinct CDR3 sequences, and around 20% of these were observed just once. The leading ten clones occupy around 27% of the sample.

Stable Graves' hyperthyroidism was defined as the absence of progression to ophthalmopathy over 18 months of follow-up. Hyperthyroidism patients were newly diagnosed, had a disease duration of under 2 months, and were aged 18 to 65 years. The study excluded patients with uncontrolled infections, other autoimmune diseases, pregnancy or lactation. Clinical symptoms, serum thyroxine and TRAb, thyroid ultrasound, and orbital computed tomography formed the basis for the diagnoses. PBMCs were isolated from about 9.2 ml of fresh peripheral blood by Ficoll-Paque density gradient centrifugation. Trizol reagent was used to extract total RNA, and RNA quality was then checked on an Agilent 2100 Bioanalyzer. The CDR3, cysteine through phenylalanine, is 17 amino acids long. This entry keeps only the CDR3 DNA: 51 bases, framed from base 1. V lost 6 bases and J lost 1 base, and the count of bases not matched to a germline gene is 11. CDR1 and CDR2 are read off the germline V gene as MNHNS and SASEGT.

Concerning this clonotype: Its binding antigen is unknown. No clone much larger than this one lies a single base away; base qualities are absent.

Findings and caveats that apply to the study as a whole: In cross-validation, a model built on a 13 V-J signature told ophthalmopathy apart from stable hyperthyroidism with less than 90% sensitivity and approximately 81% specificity, and in testing the same model reached 80%/75%. Sample size was not statistically predetermined, and blinding of investigators to group allocation was not performed. Blood samples also contained most of the expanded thyroid clonotypes (frequency above 0.001), which suggests that blood repertoires may reflect thyroid immune responses. During validation, the model predicted progression to ophthalmopathy a median of about 5.9 months ahead of onset, with just under 71% sensitivity and almost 75% specificity.

The sequence was obtained from a young man with Graves' hyperthyroidism. The sequenced sample consisted of blood. The receptor chain draws on TRBV6-1 and TRBJ1-5; 8 middle bases align to TRBD1. Here is the DNA: TGTGCCAGCAGCCCCAGGGGGCAGGCGCTCAGCAATCAGCCCCAGCATTTT. Its amino acids are CASSPRGQALSNQPQHF.